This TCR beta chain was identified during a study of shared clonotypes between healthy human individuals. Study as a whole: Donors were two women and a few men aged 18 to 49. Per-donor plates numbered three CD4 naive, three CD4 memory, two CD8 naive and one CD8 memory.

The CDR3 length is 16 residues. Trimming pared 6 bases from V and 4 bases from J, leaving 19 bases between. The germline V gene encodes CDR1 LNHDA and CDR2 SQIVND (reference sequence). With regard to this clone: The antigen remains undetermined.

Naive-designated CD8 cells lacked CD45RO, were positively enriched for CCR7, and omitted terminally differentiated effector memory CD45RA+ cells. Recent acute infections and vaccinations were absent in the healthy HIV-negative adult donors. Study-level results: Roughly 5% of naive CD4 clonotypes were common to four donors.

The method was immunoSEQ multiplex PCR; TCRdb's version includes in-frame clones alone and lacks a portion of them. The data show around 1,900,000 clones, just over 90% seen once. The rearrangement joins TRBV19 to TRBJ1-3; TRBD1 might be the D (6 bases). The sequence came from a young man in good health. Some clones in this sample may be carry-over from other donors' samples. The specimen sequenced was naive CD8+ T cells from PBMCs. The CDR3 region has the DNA TGTGCCAGTAGCACGGGGCCGACAGGTAGCGGAAACACCATATATTTT. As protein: CASSTGPTGSGNTIYF.